The T cell receptor (beta chain) under discussion was sequenced for a study of human T cells and chemical hapten exposure. The CDR3 has 16 residues. Germline loops: CDR1 SEHNR, CDR2 FQNEAQ (reference sequence). Trimming at V came to 3 bases and at J to 4 bases, leaving 7 bases not matched to a gene. The table lists this clonotype with a few counts. Time point specified: pre-sensitization, week 0. Treatment defined: therapeutic diphenylcyclopropenone sensitization with weekly scalp DPC. MiXCR, applied by TCRdb to the RACE reads, yields one record per CDR3 protein. There are 95,000 to 150,000 distinct CDR3 sequences in the sample; about 13% occur only once, and around 2.8% lies in the top ten.

Here the sequenced sample was whole blood, taken in connection with sensitization to the hapten diphenylcyclopropenone (DPC). V usage is TRBV7-9 and J usage is TRBJ1-2; 11 bases match TRBD1. The receptor was isolated from a woman aged 18 to 35 with alopecia areata. Some clones in this sample may be carry-over from other donors' samples. The CDR3: CASSFGTGGPGYGYTF. In nucleotides, the CDR3 is TGTGCCAGCAGCTTCGGGACAGGGGGTCCTGGCTATGGCTACACCTTC.